These 21 T cell receptor beta chains share one sample of origin, sequenced in a study of blood T cell repertoires in COVID-19. Some clones are missing from TCRdb's copy, which holds only in-frame ones; the method was immunoSEQ multiplex PCR. This table has 250,000 or so clones, approximately 86% appearing once. The sample was peripheral blood. These receptors originate from a woman between 70 and 85 years old with active or convalescent COVID-19.

The V and J genes are TRBV4-3 and TRBJ2-5, with D possibly TRBD1 on 5 matching bases. The CDR3 has 16 residues. Germline-derived CDR1 and CDR2 are LGHNA and YSLEER. Trimming took 0 bases from V and 5 from J, leaving 16 bases between them. Here the CDR3 reads CASSQDGHLARETQYF. The CDR3 nucleotides read TGCGCCAGCAGCCAAGACGGACATTTGGCAAGGGAGACCCAGTACTTC.

The chain joins TRBV6-2 or TRBV6-3 to TRBJ1-5; 10 positions match TRBD1. This CDR3 region has 15 residues. Germline CDR1 MNHEY, CDR2 SVGEGT. V gave up 6 bases and J gave up 7 bases; unmatched junction bases: 9. The CDR3 loop reads CASRPRTGGEQPQHF. CDR3 nucleotide sequence: TGTGCCAGCAGACCTAGGACAGGGGGTGAACAGCCCCAGCATTTT.

This chain links TRBV6-2 or TRBV6-3 with TRBJ2-2; D ambiguous. The CDR3 consists of 13 residues. CDR1 is MNHEY and CDR2 is SVGEGT in the germline V gene. Trimming took off 2 bases at V and 6 bases at J, with 7 bases between the two ends. The CDR3 here is CASSYRESGELFF. The CDR3 DNA reads TGTGCCAGCAGTTACAGAGAATCCGGGGAGCTGTTTTTT.

The chain joins TRBV7-9 to TRBJ1-1; a possible D gene is TRBD1 (6 bases). This CDR3 comprises 14 residues. V was clipped by 4 bases and J by 1 base, with 10 bases between them. CDR1 is SEHNR and CDR2 is FQNEAQ in the germline V gene (reference sequence). CDR3 sequence (DNA): TGTGCCAGCAGCTCCCAAGGGGGGAACACTGAAGCTTTCTTT. Amino acid sequence: CASSSQGGNTEAFF.

The V call is TRBV18, the J call TRBJ1-3; 7 bases align to TRBD1. This CDR3 has 17 amino acids. Germline V gene sequence: CDR1 KGHSH, CDR2 LQKENI. V lost 5 bases to trimming and J lost 0 bases; unmatched junction nucleotides: 10. CDR3 loop: CASSTMTGRTSGNTIYF. The CDR3 DNA follows: TGTGCCAGCTCAACAATGACAGGGCGGACCTCTGGAAACACCATATATTTT. The complete variable domain, with remaining parts taken from reference TRBV18 and TRBJ1-3, reads NAGVMQNPRHLVRRRGQEARLRCSPMKGHSHVYWYRQLPEEGLKFMVYLQKENIIDESGMPKERFSAEFPKEGPSILRIQQVVRGDSAAYFCASSTMTGRTSGNTIYFGEGSWLTVV.

The rearrangement joins TRBV9 to TRBJ2-7; the D gene is possibly TRBD1 (5 bases). V lost 0 bases and J lost 2, with 21 bases in between. Germline V gene sequence: CDR1 SGDLS, CDR2 YYNGEE. CDR3 length equals 18 residues. CDR3 in amino acids: CASSVGSDTRTYTYEQYF. In DNA form, the CDR3 reads TGTGCCAGCAGCGTAGGATCGGACACCAGGACGTATACCTACGAGCAGTACTTC.

The chain uses TRBV18 and TRBJ2-1; no firm D call. This CDR3 has 16 residues. Germline V lookup: CDR1 KGHSH, CDR2 LQKENI. The ends were cut back, 2 bases at V and 0 bases at J, with 11 bases in the middle. The CDR3 DNA reads as TGTGCCAGCTCACCATTGGCCCCAAGCTCCTACAATGAGCAGTTCTTC. Translated: CASSPLAPSSYNEQFF.

The sample holds one count of this clone. The gene calls are TRBV5-4 and TRBJ2-2, with 13 bases lining up with TRBD2. Germline-derived CDR1 and CDR2 are SGHNT and YYREEE (reference sequence). The CDR3 consists of 19 residues. With V trimmed by 0 bases and J by 4 bases, 9 bases remained unmatched. CDR3 coding DNA: TGTGCCAGCAGCTTGGTCGGGACTAGCGGGGCAATCCCCACCGGGGAGCTGTTTTTT. Its translation is CASSLVGTSGAIPTGELFF.

The chain joins TRBV24-1 to TRBJ1-2; weak D call: TRBD1 (5 bases). CDR1 and CDR2 from the germline V gene are KGHDR and SFDVKD. The V gene lost 7 bases and the J gene lost 6 bases, with 14 bases spanning the gap. The length of the CDR3 is 13 residues. This CDR3 reads CATRGTGGDGYTF. Written as DNA, the CDR3 is TGTGCCACCAGAGGGACTGGAGGGGATGGCTACACCTTC.

The V gene is TRBV15, the J gene TRBJ1-2; 11 nucleotides align to TRBD1. The germline V gene encodes CDR1 LNHNV and CDR2 YYDKDF (reference sequence). This CDR3 spans 15 amino acids. The V and J ends lost 1 base and 8 bases, in that order; junction bases with no gene match: 6. The CDR3 region is CATSRGPGQGVGYTF. CDR3 nucleotides: TGTGCCACCAGCAGAGGGCCGGGACAGGGGGTAGGCTACACCTTC.

The rearrangement joins TRBV7-2 to TRBJ2-3; perhaps TRBD2 as D (5 bases). Deletions cut 5 bases from V and 2 bases from J, with 17 bases between. The germline gives CDR1 SGHTA, CDR2 FQGNSA. CDR3 length equals 16 residues. The CDR3 loop reads CASSLSGLSHTDTQYF. CDR3 nucleotide sequence: TGTGCCAGCAGCCTCAGCGGCCTATCCCACACAGATACGCAGTATTTT. Looking up the rest from reference TRBV7-2 and TRBJ2-3 gives the full variable domain: GAGVSQSPSNKVTEKGKDVELRCDPISGHTALYWYRQSLGQGLEFLIYFQGNSAPDKSGLPSDRFSAERTGGSVSTLTIQRTQQEDSAVYLCASSLSGLSHTDTQYFGPGTRLTVL.

The chain has TRBV6-4 and TRBJ1-4; 9 nucleotides line up with TRBD1. CDR1 is MRHNA, CDR2 SNTAGT, per germline. The ends lost 5 bases at V and 8 bases at J; junction bases unmatched: 6. This CDR3 spans 14 amino acids. DNA for the CDR3: TGTGCCAGCAGTCCGACAGGGGGGCAAGAAAAACTGTTTTTT. Translating gives CASSPTGGQEKLFF.

This chain uses TRBV7-2 with TRBJ2-5, with TRBD2 as a possible D gene (6 bases). The CDR3 is 14 amino acids. The V and J ends lost 1 base and 5 bases respectively, with 11 bases between them. CDR1 is SGHTA, CDR2 FQGNSA, per germline. The CDR3 coding sequence is TGTGCCAGCAGCTTAGATGTCGGAGGGGAGACCCAGTACTTC. It encodes CASSLDVGGETQYF.

This clone occurred a few times. The V and J genes are TRBV6-2 or TRBV6-3 and TRBJ1-5, with 7 bases aligning to TRBD1. This CDR3 is 14 amino acids long. Germline CDR1 reads MNHEY; CDR2 reads SVGEGT. V shed 5 bases, J shed 5 bases, and the junction held 6 bases outside the gene matches. CDR3 sequence: CASSGTVFDQPQHF. CDR3 DNA sequence: TGTGCCAGCAGTGGGACAGTATTTGATCAGCCCCAGCATTTT.

The sample holds a few counts of this clone. The V gene is TRBV2, the J gene TRBJ2-7, with D maybe TRBD1 (5 bases). Germline V gives CDR1 SNHLY, CDR2 FYNNEI. The CDR3 has 15 residues. The V end was cut by 0 bases, the J end by 3 bases, with 12 bases between. The CDR3 is CASSEALVGDYEQYF. DNA of the CDR3: TGTGCCAGCAGTGAAGCGCTTGTAGGGGACTACGAGCAGTACTTC.

About this clone itself: At one end the junction does not follow the germline gene, possibly because of a read error. The chain carries TRBV12-3 or TRBV12-4 and TRBJ2-7; a possible D gene is TRBD2 (5 bases). This CDR3 is 10 amino acids long. CDR3 nucleotide sequence: TGTGCCAGCAAACCGGGCCGAGGGAGTTTC. Translated, it gives CASKPGRGSF.

The rearrangement joins TRBV11-2 to TRBJ1-1; D unclear. The CDR3 totals 12 residues. Germline V gene lookup returns CDR1 SGHAT and CDR2 FQNNGV. Trimming took off 3 bases at V and 1 base at J, with 3 bases between the two ends. CDR3 DNA: TGTGCCAGCAGCTTCGGGAACACTGAAGCTTTCTTT. This encodes CASSFGNTEAFF.

J is TRBJ1-2 and V is TRBV6-2 or TRBV6-3; D is perhaps TRBD1 (5 bases). V was pared by 6 bases and J by 4 bases, with 15 bases between. The CDR3 totals 14 residues. Germline V gene sequence: CDR1 MNHEY, CDR2 SVGEGT. The CDR3 coding sequence is TGTGCCAGCAGCCCTCGGGCAGGGTCCTATGGCTACACCTTC. It translates to CASSPRAGSYGYTF.

CDR3 residues: CASSLVPGLNTEAFF. CDR3 nucleotides: TGCGCCAGCAGCTTGGTTCCAGGGCTGAACACTGAAGCTTTCTTT. The V call is TRBV5-1, the J call TRBJ1-1, with D perhaps matching TRBD1 (5 bases). CDR1 is SGHRS, CDR2 YFSETQ, per germline. Trimming removed 0 bases at V and 0 bases at J, with 9 bases between. The CDR3 is 15 amino acids.

The DNA of the CDR3 is TGTGCCAGTCGACTAGCGGGGAGGATAGATACGCAGTATTTT. Amino acid sequence: CASRLAGRIDTQYF. The rearrangement joins TRBV19 to TRBJ2-3, with 11 bases that match TRBD2. Germline CDR1 is LNHDA and CDR2 is SQIVND (reference sequence). Trimming took 8 bases from V and 5 from J; bases not matched to a gene: 6. This CDR3 is built from 14 residues.

J is TRBJ1-5 and V is TRBV19, with TRBD1 identical over 10 bases. Trimming cost V 5 bases and J 4 bases; bases outside gene matches: 8. The CDR3 extends over 16 amino acids. Germline loops: CDR1 LNHDA, CDR2 SQIVND (reference sequence). The CDR3, as DNA: TGTGCCAGTAGTTTCCACCGGGACAGGGGTAATCAGCCCCAGCATTTT. It yields the protein CASSFHRDRGNQPQHF. Full variable domain (outside the CDR3, taken from reference TRBV19 and TRBJ1-5): DGGITQSPKYLFRKEGQNVTLSCEQNLNHDAMYWYRQDPGQGLRLIYYSQIVNDFQKGDIAEGYSVSREKKESFPLTVTSAQKNPTAFYLCASSFHRDRGNQPQHFGDGTRLSIL.